This T cell receptor (beta chain) was sequenced in a study of breast tumors, draining lymph nodes, adjacent tissues. Samples came from axillary lymph nodes draining the breast cancer. General study points: Data fit most tumor T cells coming from lymph node, expanding in tumor. Tumor and nontumor repertoires were significantly more similar in luminal-like than in basal-like breast cancer. Compared with lymph nodes, tumors were less diverse; compared with nontumor tissue, more.

TCRdb reprocessed the multiplex PCR reads via MiXCR and lists one record per CDR3 protein. This sample yields over 70,000 distinct CDR3 sequences, of which roughly 29% are seen a single time; 8% to 9% belongs to the top ten. Only one count was recorded for this clonotype. The antigen remains undetermined. At one boundary the junction diverges from the germline segment, which might be a read error. The sequence derives from a female donor with breast cancer. Some clones in this sample may be carry-over from other donors' samples. The specimen sequenced was axillary lymph node tissue.

CDR3 nucleotides: TGTGCCATCAGTCCCATGGGGGAAAAACTGCCTTTT. Translating gives CAISPMGEKLPF. This sequence joins TRBV10-3 and TRBJ1-4, with D maybe TRBD1 (5 bases). CDR1 and CDR2 (germline): ENHRY, SYGVKD. CDR3 length equals 12 residues.